This entry lists 5 T cell receptor beta chains sequenced from one sample in a study of CD8 T cells in ankylosing spondylitis. TCRdb re-derived calls from the 5' RACE reads in MiXCR, one entry per CDR3 protein. This sample has roughly 150,000 distinct CDR3 sequences, with 25% to 35% found just once. The sample was synovial fluid, either unsorted or a sorted T cell fraction (not recorded which). The receptors derive from a male donor with ankylosing spondylitis.

The rearrangement joins TRBV7-9 to TRBJ2-7; 8 nucleotides line up with TRBD1. Per the germline V gene, CDR1 is SEHNR and CDR2 is FQNEAQ (reference sequence). The CDR3 sequence is 16 residues long. Losses at the gene ends were 1 base for V and 1 base for J; bases not matched to a gene: 6. The CDR3 loop is CASSLGQGLLSYEQYF. Written as DNA, the CDR3 is TGTGCCAGCAGCTTAGGACAGGGGCTCCTTTCCTACGAGCAGTACTTC.

The CDR3: CASSQAWGRGDTEAFF. DNA of the CDR3: TGTGCCAGCAGCCAGGCGTGGGGAAGAGGGGACACTGAAGCTTTCTTT. The chain carries TRBV3-1 and TRBJ1-1, with a possible D match to TRBD1 (5 bases). The V and J ends lost 3 bases and 3 bases respectively, with 17 bases between them. Germline V gene lookup returns CDR1 LGHDT and CDR2 YNNKEL (reference sequence). There are 16 residues in the CDR3.

The rearrangement links TRBV6-1 to TRBJ1-3; D unresolved. Germline V gene data show CDR1 as MNHNS and CDR2 as SASEGT. V was cut by 2 bases and J by 8 bases, with 13 bases left in between. CDR3 length equals 14 residues. In DNA form, the CDR3 reads TGTGCCAGCAGTGAACGGCGCCCGAGGGACACCATATATTTT. Protein product: CASSERRPRDTIYF.

This clonotype has ten or more counts. This CDR3 reads CASSSWASPDTQYF. The CDR3 bases are TGCGCCAGCAGCTCATGGGCCTCACCAGATACGCAGTATTTT. V is TRBV5-1 and J is TRBJ2-3; D remains unclear. V dropped 3 bases and J dropped 4 bases, with 12 bases sitting between them. The CDR3 runs to 14 residues. The germline V gene encodes CDR1 SGHRS and CDR2 YFSETQ.

CDR3 bases: TGTGCCAGCAGTTTGGGACCCTCGCAGTATTTT. Residues: CASSLGPSQYF. V is TRBV28 and J is TRBJ2-3; D may match TRBD1 or TRBD2 (5 bases each). CDR1 and CDR2 (germline): MDHEN, SYDVKM. V was trimmed by 3 bases and J by 10 bases, leaving 8 bases between them. CDR3 length equals 11 residues.